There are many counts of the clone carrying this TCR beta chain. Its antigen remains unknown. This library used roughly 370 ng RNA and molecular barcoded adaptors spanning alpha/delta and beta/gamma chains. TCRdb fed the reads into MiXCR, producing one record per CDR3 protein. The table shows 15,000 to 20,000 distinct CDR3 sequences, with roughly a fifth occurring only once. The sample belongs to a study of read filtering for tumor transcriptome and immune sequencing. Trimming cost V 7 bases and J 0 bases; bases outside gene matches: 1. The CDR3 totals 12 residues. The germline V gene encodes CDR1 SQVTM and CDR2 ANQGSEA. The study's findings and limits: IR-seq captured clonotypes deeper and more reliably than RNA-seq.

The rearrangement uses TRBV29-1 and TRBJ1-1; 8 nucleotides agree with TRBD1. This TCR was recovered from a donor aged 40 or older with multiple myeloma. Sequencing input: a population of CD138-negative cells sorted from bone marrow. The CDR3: CSGQGMNTEAFF. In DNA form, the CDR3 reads TGCAGCGGACAGGGGATGAACACTGAAGCTTTCTTT.